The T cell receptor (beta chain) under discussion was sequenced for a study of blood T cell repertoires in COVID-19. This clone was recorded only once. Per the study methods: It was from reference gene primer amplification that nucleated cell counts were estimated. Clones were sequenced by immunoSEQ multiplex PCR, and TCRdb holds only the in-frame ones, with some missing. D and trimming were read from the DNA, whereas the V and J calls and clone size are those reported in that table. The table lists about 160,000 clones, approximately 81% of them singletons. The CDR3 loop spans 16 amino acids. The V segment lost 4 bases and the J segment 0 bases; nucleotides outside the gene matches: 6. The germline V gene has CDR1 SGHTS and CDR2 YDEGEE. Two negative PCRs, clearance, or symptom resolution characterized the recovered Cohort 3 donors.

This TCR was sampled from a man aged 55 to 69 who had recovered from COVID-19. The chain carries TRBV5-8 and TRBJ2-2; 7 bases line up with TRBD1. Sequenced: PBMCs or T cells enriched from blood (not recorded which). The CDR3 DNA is TGTGCCAGCAGCAGGGGACAGTTCGCGAACACCGGGGAGCTGTTTTTT. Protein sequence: CASSRGQFANTGELFF.